Listed below are T cell receptor beta chains from one sample, sequenced in a study of identical twins. TCRdb recomputed calls from the 5' RACE reads with MiXCR, one row per CDR3 protein. The sample records about 220,000 distinct CDR3 sequences, under 8.5% being singletons. Separately, the same data were catalogued under a study of T cells expressing NK-cell markers.

Material for sequencing was CD8+ T cells sorted from blood. These receptors all come from a woman aged 18-35 years in good health. Both conserved end residues are part of each CDR3. D genes are given only for firm matches. Only some rows state a clone size, as once, few, many or a class for expanded clones.

D gene: TRBD1; J gene: TRBJ2-7; clone size: many; V gene: TRBV6-1; CDR3 protein: CATSGDRGYEQYF; CDR3 DNA: TGTGCCACCTCCGGCGACAGGGGCTACGAGCAGTACTTC
D gene: .; J gene: TRBJ1-2; clone size: few; V gene: TRBV27; CDR3 protein: CASSGTAYYGYTF; CDR3 DNA: TGTGCCAGCAGTGGTACAGCGTACTATGGCTACACCTTC
D gene: .; J gene: TRBJ2-1; clone size: few; V gene: TRBV5-6; CDR3 protein: CASFGSLTNEQFF; CDR3 DNA: TGTGCCAGCTTTGGGAGCCTAACGAATGAGCAGTTCTTC
D gene: TRBD1; J gene: TRBJ2-1; clone size: many; V gene: TRBV11-2; CDR3 protein: CASSLGQGAQNEQFF; CDR3 DNA: TGTGCCAGCAGCTTAGGACAGGGGGCGCAGAATGAGCAGTTCTTC
D gene: .; J gene: TRBJ2-1; clone size: few; V gene: TRBV29-1; CDR3 protein: CSVVQVAEQFF; CDR3 DNA: TGCAGCGTTGTACAGGTGGCTGAGCAGTTCTTC
D gene: TRBD1; J gene: TRBJ2-2; clone size: .; V gene: TRBV7-9; CDR3 protein: CASSSGQGNTGELFF; CDR3 DNA: TGTGCCAGCAGCTCCGGACAGGGGAACACCGGGGAGCTGTTTTTT
D gene: TRBD1; J gene: TRBJ2-1; clone size: many; V gene: TRBV20-1; CDR3 protein: CSAGRDRDYGEQFF; CDR3 DNA: TGCAGTGCAGGAAGGGACAGGGACTATGGAGAGCAGTTCTTC
D gene: .; J gene: TRBJ1-1; clone size: .; V gene: TRBV14; CDR3 protein: CASSPDLNTEAFF; CDR3 DNA: TGTGCCAGCTCACCTGATCTGAACACTGAAGCTTTCTTT
D gene: .; J gene: TRBJ2-5; clone size: few; V gene: TRBV20-1; CDR3 protein: CSAPRGRQETQYF; CDR3 DNA: TGCAGTGCCCCCAGGGGCAGGCAAGAGACCCAGTACTTC
D gene: .; J gene: TRBJ2-1; clone size: many; V gene: TRBV6-5; CDR3 protein: CASSEDGVKFF; CDR3 DNA: TGTGCCAGCAGTGAGGACGGGGTTAAGTTCTTC
D gene: .; J gene: TRBJ2-7; clone size: many; V gene: TRBV24-1; CDR3 protein: CATSDPDYPYEQYF; CDR3 DNA: TGTGCCACCAGTGACCCGGACTACCCCTACGAGCAGTACTTC